Here is one TCR beta chain with its context. The target antigen is unknown. This sample stems from a study of T cell responses to AZD1222 COVID-19 vaccine. Here immunoSEQ multiplex PCR was the method, and the copy in TCRdb shows in-frame clones only, minus some. The data show fewer than 120,000 clones, about 85% seen once. Whole-study results and caveats: After the peak T cell response, and only then, were repertoires sampled.

Germline loops: CDR1 SGHRS, CDR2 YFSETQ. V was shortened by 2 bases and J by 5 bases, with 10 bases between the two germline ends. The CDR3 covers 13 residues. This receptor was taken from an adult in good health. The sample here was peripheral blood, taken on day 0 of AZD1222 vaccination. This chain links TRBV5-1 with TRBJ2-5; D tentatively fits TRBD1 or TRBD2 (5 bases each). CDR3 nucleotide sequence: TGCGCCAGCAGCTTCGGCAGGGACGAGACCCAGTACTTC. It encodes CASSFGRDETQYF. Drawing the rest from reference TRBV5-1 and TRBJ2-5, the complete variable domain is KAGVTQTPRYLIKTRGQQVTLSCSPISGHRSVSWYQQTPGQGLQFLFEYFSETQRNKGNFPGRFSGRQFSNSRSEMNVSTLELGDSALYLCASSFGRDETQYFGPGTRLLVL.